This T cell receptor beta chain was sequenced for a study of identifying expanded T cells in peripheral blood. During the collection period, no donor immune events like infections were recorded. Per germline, CDR1 GTSNPN and CDR2 SVGIG (reference sequence). The CDR3 has 11 amino acids. The V and J ends lost 3 bases and 3 bases respectively, with 6 bases between them. Method: immunoSEQ multiplex PCR; TCRdb's copy keeps in-frame clones and lacks some. The data show about 82,000 clones, with 70% to 90% seen just once and 7.3% held by the top ten. Of note for this clone: Antigen: not known.

Findings and limits, study-wide: Approximately two-week clone count variance significantly increased as total template count grew. About 1.2 clones differed between technical replicates, versus about 15 and 19 over time.

This receptor was taken from a person aged 18 to 75 in good health. The sequencing sample was made of blood. J is TRBJ2-7 and V is TRBV30; no clear D. CDR3 bases: TGTGCCTGGAGGGGGAACTACGAGCAGTACTTC. Its translation: CAWRGNYEQYF.